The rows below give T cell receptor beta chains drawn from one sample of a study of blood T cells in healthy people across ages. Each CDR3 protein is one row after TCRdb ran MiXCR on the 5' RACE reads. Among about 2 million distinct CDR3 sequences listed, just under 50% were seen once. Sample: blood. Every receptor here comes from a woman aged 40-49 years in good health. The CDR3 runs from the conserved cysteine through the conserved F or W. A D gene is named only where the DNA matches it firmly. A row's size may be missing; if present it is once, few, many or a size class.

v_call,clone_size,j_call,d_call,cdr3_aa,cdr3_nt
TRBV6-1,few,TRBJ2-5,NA,CASHRQSSFQETQYF,TGTGCCAGCCATCGTCAATCTAGCTTTCAAGAGACCCAGTACTTC
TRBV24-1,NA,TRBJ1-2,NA,CATSDPTMRAGGYTF,TGTGCCACCAGTGACCCAACCATGAGGGCAGGAGGCTACACCTTC
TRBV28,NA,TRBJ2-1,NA,CASSLIGDEDEQFF,TGTGCCAGCAGTTTGATAGGGGATGAGGATGAGCAGTTCTTC
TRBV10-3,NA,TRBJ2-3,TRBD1,CAISELTGFGTDTQYF,TGTGCCATCAGTGAGCTGACAGGGTTCGGCACAGATACGCAGTATTTT
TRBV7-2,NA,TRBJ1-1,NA,CASSLAQGLTEAFF,TGTGCCAGCAGCTTAGCGCAGGGGCTGACTGAAGCTTTCTTT
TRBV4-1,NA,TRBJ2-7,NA,CASGPLGGSSYEQYF,TGCGCCAGCGGCCCCCTGGGGGGAAGCTCCTACGAGCAGTACTTC
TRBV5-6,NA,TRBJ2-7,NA,CASSPGSLREQYF,TGTGCCAGCAGTCCGGGATCCCTTAGGGAGCAGTACTTC
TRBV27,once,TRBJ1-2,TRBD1,CVSGDSRNYGYTF,TGTGTCAGCGGGGACAGCCGGAACTATGGCTACACCTTC
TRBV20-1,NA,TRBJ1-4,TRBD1,CSASQGAANEKLFF,TGCAGTGCTTCCCAGGGGGCAGCTAATGAAAAACTGTTTTTT
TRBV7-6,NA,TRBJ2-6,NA,CASSLGAGRISGANVLTF,TGTGCCAGCAGCTTAGGGGCAGGGAGGATCTCTGGGGCCAACGTCCTGACTTTC
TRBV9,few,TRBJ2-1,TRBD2,CASSPGTSFNEQFF,TGTGCCAGCAGCCCCGGGACTAGTTTTAATGAGCAGTTCTTC
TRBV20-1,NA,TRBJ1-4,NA,CSATERGEKLFF,TGCAGTGCAACCGAAAGGGGTGAAAAACTGTTTTTT
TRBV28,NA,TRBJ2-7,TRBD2,CASSGLAALHEQYF,TGTGCCAGCAGTGGACTAGCGGCGTTACACGAGCAGTACTTC
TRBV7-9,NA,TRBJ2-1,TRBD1,CASSLRQGRYNEQFF,TGTGCCAGCAGCTTACGACAGGGCCGCTACAATGAGCAGTTCTTC
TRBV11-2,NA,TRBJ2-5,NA,CASSFRQGREGTQYF,TGTGCCAGCAGCTTCCGACAGGGGAGGGAAGGGACCCAGTACTTC
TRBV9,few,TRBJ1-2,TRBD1,CASSGTGDAIYGYTF,TGTGCCAGCAGCGGTACAGGGGATGCGATCTATGGCTACACCTTC
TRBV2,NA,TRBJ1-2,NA,CASRVQVHGYTF,TGTGCCAGCAGGGTACAGGTGCATGGCTACACCTTC
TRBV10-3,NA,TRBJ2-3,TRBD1,CAISKPGQGGADTQYF,TGTGCCATCAGTAAACCGGGACAGGGTGGCGCAGATACGCAGTATTTT
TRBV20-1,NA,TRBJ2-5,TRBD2,CSARAGLAGGLSETQYF,TGCAGTGCTAGGGCGGGACTAGCGGGGGGGCTCTCCGAGACCCAGTACTTC
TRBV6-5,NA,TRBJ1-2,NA,CASSYPVGGGYGYTF,TGTGCCAGCAGTTACCCAGTGGGGGGCGGTTATGGCTACACCTTC
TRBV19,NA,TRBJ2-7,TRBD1,CASSPGTGRLYGQYF,TGTGCCAGTAGTCCCGGGACAGGACGCCTCTACGGGCAGTACTTC
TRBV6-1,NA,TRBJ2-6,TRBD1,CASRGRPGQGAGGANVLTF,TGTGCCAGCAGAGGACGTCCGGGACAGGGGGCAGGTGGGGCCAACGTCCTGACTTTC
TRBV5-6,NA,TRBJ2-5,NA,CASSLKHVGGKETQYF,TGTGCCAGCAGCTTAAAGCACGTGGGGGGCAAGGAGACCCAGTACTTC
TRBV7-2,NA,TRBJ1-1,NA,CASSTGRTEAFF,TGTGCCAGCAGTACAGGTCGCACTGAAGCTTTCTTT
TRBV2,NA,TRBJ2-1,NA,CASSEFYEQFF,TGTGCCAGCAGTGAATTTTATGAGCAGTTCTTC
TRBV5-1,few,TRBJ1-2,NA,CASSSDGSYGYTF,TGCGCCAGCAGCTCGGACGGATCCTATGGCTACACCTTC
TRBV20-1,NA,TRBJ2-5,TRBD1,CSATGQGSYNEQYF,TGCAGTGCTACAGGACAGGGATCCTACAATGAGCAGTACTTC
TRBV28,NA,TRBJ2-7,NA,CASSEKGVEYF,TGTGCCAGCAGTGAAAAGGGGGTAGAGTACTTC
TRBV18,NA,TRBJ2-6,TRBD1,CASSPDRGNRGANVLTF,TGTGCCAGCTCACCGGACAGGGGGAATCGTGGGGCCAACGTCCTGACTTTC
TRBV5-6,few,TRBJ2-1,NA,CASSFSGQYNEQFF,TGTGCCAGCAGCTTTTCGGGGCAATACAATGAGCAGTTCTTC
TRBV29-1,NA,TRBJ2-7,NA,CSVVSGVSYEQYF,TGCAGCGTTGTATCAGGGGTATCCTACGAGCAGTACTTC
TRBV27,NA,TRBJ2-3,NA,CASTSYRDTQYF,TGTGCCAGCACAAGTTACCGGGATACGCAGTATTTT
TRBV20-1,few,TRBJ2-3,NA,CSAQSGHTDTQYF,TGCAGTGCCCAATCTGGGCACACAGATACGCAGTATTTT